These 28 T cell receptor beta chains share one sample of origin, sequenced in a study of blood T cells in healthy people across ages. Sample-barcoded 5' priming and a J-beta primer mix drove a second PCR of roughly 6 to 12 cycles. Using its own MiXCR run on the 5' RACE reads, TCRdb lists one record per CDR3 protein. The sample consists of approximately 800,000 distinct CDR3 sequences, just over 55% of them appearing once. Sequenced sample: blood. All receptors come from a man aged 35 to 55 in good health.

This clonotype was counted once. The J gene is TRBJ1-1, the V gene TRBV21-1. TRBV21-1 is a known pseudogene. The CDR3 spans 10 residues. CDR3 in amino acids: CAVSNTEAFF. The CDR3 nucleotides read TGTGCCGTATCTAACACTGAAGCTTTCTTT.

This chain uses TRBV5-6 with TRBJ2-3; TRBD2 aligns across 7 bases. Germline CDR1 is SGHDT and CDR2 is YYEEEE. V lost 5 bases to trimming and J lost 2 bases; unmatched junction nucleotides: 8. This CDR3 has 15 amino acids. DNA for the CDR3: TGTGCCAGCAGAGCTAGCGGAACCTCCACAGATACGCAGTATTTT. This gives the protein CASRASGTSTDTQYF. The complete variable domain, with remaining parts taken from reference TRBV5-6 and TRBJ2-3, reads DAGVTQSPTHLIKTRGQQVTLRCSPKSGHDTVSWYQQALGQGPQFIFQYYEEEERQRGNFPDRFSGHQFPNYSSELNVNALLLGDSALYLCASRASGTSTDTQYFGPGTRLTVL.

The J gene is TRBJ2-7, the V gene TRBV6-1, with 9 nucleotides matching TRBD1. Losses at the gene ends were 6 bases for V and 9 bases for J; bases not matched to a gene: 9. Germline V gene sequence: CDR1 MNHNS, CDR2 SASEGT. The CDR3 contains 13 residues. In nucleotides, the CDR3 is TGTGCCAGCAGCGACCGGGACAGGGCTGCGCAGTACTTC. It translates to CASSDRDRAAQYF.

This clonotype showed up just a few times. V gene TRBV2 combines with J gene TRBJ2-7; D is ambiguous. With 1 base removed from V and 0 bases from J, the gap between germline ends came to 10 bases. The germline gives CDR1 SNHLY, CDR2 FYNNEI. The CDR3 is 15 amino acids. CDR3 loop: CASSEGLLDSYEQYF. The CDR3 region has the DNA TGTGCCAGCAGTGAAGGCCTCCTGGACTCCTACGAGCAGTACTTC.

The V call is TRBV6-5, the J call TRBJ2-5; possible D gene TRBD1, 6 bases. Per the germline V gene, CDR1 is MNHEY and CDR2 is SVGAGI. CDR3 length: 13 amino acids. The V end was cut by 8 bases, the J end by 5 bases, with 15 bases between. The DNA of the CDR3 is TGTGCCAGCGGGGCGCAGGGGCGGGAGACCCAGTACTTC. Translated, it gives CASGAQGRETQYF.

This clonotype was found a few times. The chain's CDR3 is CASSLEARGRETQYF. The CDR3 DNA is TGTGCCAGCAGCTTAGAAGCGCGGGGTAGGGAGACCCAGTACTTC. The J gene is TRBJ2-5, the V gene TRBV7-9, with D perhaps matching TRBD2 (6 bases). The V end lost 1 base, the J end lost 5 bases, and 14 bases lay between the germline ends. The CDR3 totals 15 residues. Per germline, CDR1 SEHNR and CDR2 FQNEAQ (reference sequence). The full variable domain, rest sourced from reference TRBV7-9 and TRBJ2-5, is DTGVSQNPRHKITKRGQNVTFRCDPISEHNRLYWYRQTLGQGPEFLTYFQNEAQLEKSRLLSDRFSAERPKGSFSTLEIQRTEQGDSAMYLCASSLEARGRETQYFGPGTRLLVL.

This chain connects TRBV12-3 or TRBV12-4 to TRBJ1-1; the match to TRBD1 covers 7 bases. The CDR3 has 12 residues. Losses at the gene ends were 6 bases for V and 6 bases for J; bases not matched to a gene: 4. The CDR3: CASSHGQAEAFF. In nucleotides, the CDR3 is TGTGCCAGCAGCCACGGACAGGCTGAAGCTTTCTTT.

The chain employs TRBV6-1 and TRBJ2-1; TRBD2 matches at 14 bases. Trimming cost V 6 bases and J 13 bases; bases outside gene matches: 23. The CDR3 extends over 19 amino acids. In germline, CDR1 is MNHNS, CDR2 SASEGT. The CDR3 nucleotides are TGTGCCAGCAGCCCTGGACTAGCGGGAGGCCGATGGAGAGGAGAGACCCAGTTCTTC. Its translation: CASSPGLAGGRWRGETQFF.

The chain's CDR3 is CSGGGGSEKLFF. CDR3 sequence (DNA): TGCAGTGGAGGTGGAGGGAGTGAAAAACTGTTTTTT. The rearrangement joins TRBV20-1 to TRBJ1-4; D is undetermined. The V end lost 7 bases, the J end lost 7 bases, and 13 bases lay between the germline ends. The germline V gene encodes CDR1 DFQATT and CDR2 SNEGSKA (reference sequence). The CDR3 length is 12 residues.

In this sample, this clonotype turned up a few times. The DNA for the CDR3 is TGCGCCAGCAGCCAAGAGGTGGCGGGAGGGTTTACGAATGAGCAGTTCTTC. Amino acids: CASSQEVAGGFTNEQFF. J is TRBJ2-1 and V is TRBV4-3; TRBD2 matches 9 bases. Per the germline V gene, CDR1 is LGHNA and CDR2 is YSLEER. V shed 0 bases, J shed 7 bases, and the junction held 10 bases outside the gene matches. The CDR3 sequence is 17 residues long.

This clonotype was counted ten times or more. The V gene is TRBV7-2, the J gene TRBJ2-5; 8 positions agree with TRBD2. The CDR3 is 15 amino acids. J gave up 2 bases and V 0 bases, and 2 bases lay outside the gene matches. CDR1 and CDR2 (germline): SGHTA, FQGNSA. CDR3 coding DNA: TGTGCCAGCAGCTTAGCGGGCGGGGGGCAAGAGACCCAGTACTTC. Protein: CASSLAGGGQETQYF.

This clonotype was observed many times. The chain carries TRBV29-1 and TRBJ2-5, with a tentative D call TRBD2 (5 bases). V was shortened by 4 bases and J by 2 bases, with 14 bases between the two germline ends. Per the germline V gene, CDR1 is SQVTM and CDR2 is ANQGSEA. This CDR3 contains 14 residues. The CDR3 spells CSVVGLALQETQYF. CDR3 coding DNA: TGCAGCGTTGTTGGTCTAGCCCTTCAAGAGACCCAGTACTTC.

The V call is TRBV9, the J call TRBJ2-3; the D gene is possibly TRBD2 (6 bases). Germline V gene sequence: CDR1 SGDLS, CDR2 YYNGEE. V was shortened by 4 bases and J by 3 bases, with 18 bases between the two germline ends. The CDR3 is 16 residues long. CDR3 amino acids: CASSFTSTAETDTQYF. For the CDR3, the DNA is TGTGCCAGCAGCTTTACTAGCACGGCAGAGACAGATACGCAGTATTTT.

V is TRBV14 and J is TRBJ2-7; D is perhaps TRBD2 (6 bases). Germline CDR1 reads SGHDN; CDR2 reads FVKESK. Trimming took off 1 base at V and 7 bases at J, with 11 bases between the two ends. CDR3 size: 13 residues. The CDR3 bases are TGTGCCAGCAGCCAAGTTTTCGGGGGTGAGCAGTACTTC. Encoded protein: CASSQVFGGEQYF.

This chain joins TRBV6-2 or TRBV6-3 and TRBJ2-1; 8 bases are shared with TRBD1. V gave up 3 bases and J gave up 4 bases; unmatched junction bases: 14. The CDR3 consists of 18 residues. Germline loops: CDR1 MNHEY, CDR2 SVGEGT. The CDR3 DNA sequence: TGTGCCAGCAGTTATGGTTCGACAGGGGAAAAAATATACAATGAGCAGTTCTTC. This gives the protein CASSYGSTGEKIYNEQFF.

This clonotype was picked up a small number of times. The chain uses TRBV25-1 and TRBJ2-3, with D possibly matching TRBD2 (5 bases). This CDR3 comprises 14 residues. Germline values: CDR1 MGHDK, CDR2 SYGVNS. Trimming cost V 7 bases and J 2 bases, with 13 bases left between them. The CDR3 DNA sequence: TGTGCCAGCAACCCGAGGGTGGACACAGATACGCAGTATTTT. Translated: CASNPRVDTDTQYF.

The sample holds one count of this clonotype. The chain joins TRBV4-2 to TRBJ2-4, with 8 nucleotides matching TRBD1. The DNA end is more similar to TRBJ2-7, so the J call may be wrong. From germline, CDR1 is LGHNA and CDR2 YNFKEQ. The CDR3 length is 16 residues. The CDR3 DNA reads TGTGCCAGCAGCCGGGGGCAGGGGACAGGTACCTACGAGCAGTACTTC. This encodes CASSRGQGTGTYEQYF.

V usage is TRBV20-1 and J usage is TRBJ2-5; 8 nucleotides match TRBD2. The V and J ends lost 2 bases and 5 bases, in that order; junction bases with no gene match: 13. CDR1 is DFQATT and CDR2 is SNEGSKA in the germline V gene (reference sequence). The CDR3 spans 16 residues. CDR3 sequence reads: CSARHAGTRSAETQYF. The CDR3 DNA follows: TGCAGTGCTAGACATGCCGGGACTAGGAGTGCGGAGACCCAGTACTTC.

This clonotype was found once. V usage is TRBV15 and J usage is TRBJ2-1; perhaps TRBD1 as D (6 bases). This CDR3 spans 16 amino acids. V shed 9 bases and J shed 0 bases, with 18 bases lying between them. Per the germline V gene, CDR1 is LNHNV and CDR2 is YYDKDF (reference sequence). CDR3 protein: CATKGPGQHSYNEQFF. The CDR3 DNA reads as TGTGCCACTAAGGGTCCCGGACAGCACTCCTACAATGAGCAGTTCTTC.

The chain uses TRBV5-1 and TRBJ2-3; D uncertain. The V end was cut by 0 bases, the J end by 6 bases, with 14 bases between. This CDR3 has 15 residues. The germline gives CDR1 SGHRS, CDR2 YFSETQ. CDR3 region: CASSLAPGSSDTQYF. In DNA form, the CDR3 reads TGCGCCAGCAGCTTGGCCCCGGGTTCGTCGGATACGCAGTATTTT.

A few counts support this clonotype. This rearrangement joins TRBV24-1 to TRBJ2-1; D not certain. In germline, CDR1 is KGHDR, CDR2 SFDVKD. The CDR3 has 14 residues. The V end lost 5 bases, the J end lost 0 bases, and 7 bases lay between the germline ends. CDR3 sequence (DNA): TGTGCCACCAGTGGCGAAGGCTCCTACAATGAGCAGTTCTTC. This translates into CATSGEGSYNEQFF.

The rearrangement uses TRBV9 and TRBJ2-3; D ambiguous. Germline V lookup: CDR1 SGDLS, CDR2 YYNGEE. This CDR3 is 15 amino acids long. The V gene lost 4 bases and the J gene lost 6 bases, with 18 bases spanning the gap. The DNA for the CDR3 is TGTGCCAGCAGCCGAGGTGACCCTTTCTTGGATACGCAGTATTTT. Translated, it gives CASSRGDPFLDTQYF.

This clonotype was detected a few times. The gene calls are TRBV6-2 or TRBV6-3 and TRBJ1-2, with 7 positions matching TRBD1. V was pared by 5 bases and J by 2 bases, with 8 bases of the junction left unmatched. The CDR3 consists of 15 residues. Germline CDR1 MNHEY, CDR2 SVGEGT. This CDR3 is CASSRPTGLNYGYTF. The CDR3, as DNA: TGTGCCAGCAGTAGACCGACAGGGCTCAACTATGGCTACACCTTC.

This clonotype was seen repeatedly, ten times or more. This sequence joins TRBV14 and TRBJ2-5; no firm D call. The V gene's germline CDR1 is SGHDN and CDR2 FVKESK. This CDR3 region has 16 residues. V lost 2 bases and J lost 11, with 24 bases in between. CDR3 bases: TGTGCCAGCAGCCAAAACGAACCTAAGTTCTACAATGAGCAGTACTTC. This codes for CASSQNEPKFYNEQYF.

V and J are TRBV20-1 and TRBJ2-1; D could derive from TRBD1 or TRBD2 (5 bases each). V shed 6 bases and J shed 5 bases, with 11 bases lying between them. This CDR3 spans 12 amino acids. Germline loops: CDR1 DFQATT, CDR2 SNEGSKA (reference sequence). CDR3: CSAGWGNNEQFF. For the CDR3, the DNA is TGCAGTGCCGGATGGGGGAACAATGAGCAGTTCTTC.

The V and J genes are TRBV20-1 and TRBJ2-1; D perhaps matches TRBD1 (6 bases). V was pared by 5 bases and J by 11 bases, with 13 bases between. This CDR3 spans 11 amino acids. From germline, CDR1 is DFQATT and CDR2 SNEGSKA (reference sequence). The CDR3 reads CSALDRPKQFF. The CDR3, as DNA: TGCAGTGCTTTGGACAGACCGAAGCAGTTCTTC.

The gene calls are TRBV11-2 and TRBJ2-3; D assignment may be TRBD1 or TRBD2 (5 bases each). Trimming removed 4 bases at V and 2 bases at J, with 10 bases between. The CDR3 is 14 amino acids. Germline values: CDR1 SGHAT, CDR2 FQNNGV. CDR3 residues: CASSSGPNTDTQYF. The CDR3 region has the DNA TGTGCCAGCAGCTCGGGACCGAACACAGATACGCAGTATTTT.

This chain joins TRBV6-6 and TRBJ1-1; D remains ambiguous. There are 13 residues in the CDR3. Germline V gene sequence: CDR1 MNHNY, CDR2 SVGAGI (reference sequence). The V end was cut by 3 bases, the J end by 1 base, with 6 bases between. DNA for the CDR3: TGTGCCAGCAGTTATGGAGAGAACACTGAAGCTTTCTTT. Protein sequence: CASSYGENTEAFF.